The 31 T cell receptor beta chains in this list originate from one sample, sequenced in a study of blood T cell repertoires in COVID-19. Repertoires were generated with immunoSEQ multiplex PCR, while TCRdb's copy carries only in-frame clones and drops some. The sample records tens of thousands of clones, roughly 80% being singletons. The sequencing sample was made of peripheral blood. All receptors derive from a man aged 35 to 55 with acute or convalescent COVID-19.

The chain joins TRBV14 to TRBJ2-7, with D maybe TRBD2 (5 bases). CDR3 length: 13 amino acids. V gave up 6 bases and J gave up 5 bases, with 14 bases separating them. Germline CDR1 SGHDN, CDR2 FVKESK. The CDR3 DNA sequence: TGTGCCAGCAGGGCGGGTGGCGTCCACGAGCAGTACTTC. Translating gives CASRAGGVHEQYF.

The chain combines TRBV7-9 with TRBJ2-3; TRBD2 matches at 8 bases. The germline V gene has CDR1 SEHNR and CDR2 FQNEAQ (reference sequence). CDR3 length equals 16 residues. Germline trimming cut 5 bases from V and 0 bases from J; bases unmatched to any gene: 7. CDR3 region: CASSLGTRPSTDTQYF. The CDR3, as DNA: TGTGCCAGCAGCCTGGGGACTAGACCTAGCACAGATACGCAGTATTTT.

V usage is TRBV24-1 and J usage is TRBJ1-5, with D possibly being TRBD1 (6 bases). Germline-derived CDR1 and CDR2 are KGHDR and SFDVKD. The CDR3 is made up of 16 amino acids. Trimming pared 4 bases from V and 5 bases from J, leaving 17 bases between. The chain's CDR3 is CATSDRDRLGHQPQHF. The CDR3, as DNA: TGTGCCACCAGTGACCGCGACAGGTTGGGCCATCAGCCCCAGCATTTT.

The CDR3 DNA reads TGCGCCAGCAGCTTGGCACAGAAGAACACCGGGGAGCTGTTTTTT. This translates into CASSLAQKNTGELFF. The chain uses TRBV5-1 and TRBJ2-2; D is undetermined. The CDR3 is 15 amino acids. V gave up 0 bases and J gave up 1 base, with 7 bases separating them. Germline V CDR1 and CDR2: SGHRS, YFSETQ.

The chain uses TRBV7-9 and TRBJ2-1; tentative D call: TRBD2 (5 bases). The CDR3 runs 14 residues. Trimming left V 7 bases short and J 1 base short, with 11 bases between. Germline V lookup: CDR1 SEHNR, CDR2 FQNEAQ (reference sequence). The CDR3 nucleotides are TGTGCCAGCACCCCACGAGGGTCCTACAATGAGCAGTTCTTC. Protein sequence: CASTPRGSYNEQFF.

The chain recombines TRBV2 with TRBJ1-2; maybe TRBD1 (5 bases). V lost 3 bases to trimming and J lost 5 bases, with 13 bases between them. CDR3 length: 14 amino acids. The V gene's germline CDR1 is SNHLY and CDR2 FYNNEI. The CDR3 nucleotides read TGTGCCAGCAGTGAGTTAGGGAGGGGTTATGGCTACACCTTC. Protein sequence: CASSELGRGYGYTF.

The sample holds a few counts of this clone. The chain carries TRBV7-9 and TRBJ2-7, with 10 bases identical to TRBD1. The ends lost 5 bases at V and 7 bases at J; junction bases unmatched: 8. This CDR3 comprises 14 residues. Per germline, CDR1 SEHNR and CDR2 FQNEAQ (reference sequence). In DNA, the CDR3 is TGTGCCAGCAGCGCCCGGGACAGGGGCAGAGAGCAGTACTTC. Translation: CASSARDRGREQYF.

The V gene is TRBV19, the J gene TRBJ1-1; perhaps TRBD1 as D (6 bases). This CDR3 has 18 residues. CDR1 is LNHDA and CDR2 is SQIVND in the germline V gene (reference sequence). Trimming cost V 0 bases and J 4 bases, with 21 bases left between them. The CDR3 loop reads CASSIEGAWGGRVTEAFF. The CDR3, as DNA: TGTGCCAGTAGTATAGAGGGGGCTTGGGGGGGCCGTGTCACTGAAGCTTTCTTT.

CDR3 DNA: TGTGCCAGCAGCTTAGCAGGCTATGAGCAGTTCTTC. This translates into CASSLAGYEQFF. The chain has TRBV11-2 and TRBJ2-1; D gene unclear. Germline V gene sequence: CDR1 SGHAT, CDR2 FQNNGV. V lost 1 base, J lost 8 bases, and 6 bases lay in between. The CDR3 contains 12 residues.

A single count supports this clone. V and J are TRBV7-3 and TRBJ2-7; weak D call: TRBD1 (5 bases). Trimming cost V 5 bases and J 5 bases, with 16 bases left between them. The CDR3 consists of 14 residues. Germline CDR1 is SGHTA and CDR2 is FQGTGA. CDR3 coding DNA: TGTGCCAGCAGCAAGGACACCTTCCGGGACGAGCAGTACTTC. It specifies CASSKDTFRDEQYF.

The chain recombines TRBV19 with TRBJ1-1, with D unresolved. Trimming left V 8 bases short and J 3 bases short, with 10 bases between. This CDR3 contains 12 residues. The germline CDR1 and CDR2 sequences are LNHDA and SQIVND (reference sequence). CDR3 nucleotides: TGTGCCAGTGGGCAATACTACACTGAAGCTTTCTTT. Amino acids: CASGQYYTEAFF.

The chain employs TRBV7-2 and TRBJ2-3; tentative D call: TRBD1 (6 bases). Trimming left V 5 bases short and J 5 bases short, with 20 bases between. In germline, CDR1 is SGHTA, CDR2 FQGNSA. The CDR3 runs 16 residues. CDR3 coding DNA: TGTGCCAGCAGCCTCGGAAATATACAGGGAGTAGATACGCAGTATTTT. Protein sequence: CASSLGNIQGVDTQYF.

The V and J genes are TRBV3-1 (or the pseudogene TRBV3-2) and TRBJ2-4; D is unresolved. The CDR3 is made up of 16 amino acids. V was clipped by 6 bases and J by 0 bases, with 15 bases between them. CDR1 is LGHDT, CDR2 YNNKEL, per germline (reference sequence). This CDR3 reads CASSRSFRLAKNIQYF. The CDR3 DNA reads TGTGCCAGCAGTCGTTCCTTTAGACTAGCCAAAAACATTCAGTACTTC.

The genes are TRBV5-4 and TRBJ2-3; 9 bases are shared with TRBD1. Looked up from germline, CDR1 is SGHNT and CDR2 is YYREEE (reference sequence). With V trimmed by 4 bases and J by 2 bases, 5 bases remained unmatched. The CDR3 runs 15 residues. CDR3 residues: CASSRGQGYTDTQYF. CDR3 coding DNA: TGTGCCAGCAGCAGGGGACAGGGCTACACAGATACGCAGTATTTT.

The chain couples TRBV12-3 or TRBV12-4 to TRBJ1-4; 9 bases align to TRBD1. This CDR3 has 13 residues. V was pared by 6 bases and J by 8 bases, with 4 bases of the junction left unmatched. The CDR3 spells CASRGQGREKLFF. In nucleotides, the CDR3 is TGTGCCAGCAGGGGACAGGGTAGGGAAAAACTGTTTTTT.

The V gene is TRBV18, the J gene TRBJ2-7, with 11 bases aligning to TRBD1. V was clipped by 4 bases and J by 4 bases; unmatched bases: 3. The CDR3 has 14 amino acids. Per the germline V gene, CDR1 is KGHSH and CDR2 is LQKENI. CDR3 bases: TGTGCCAGCTCACGGACAGGGGGCTGGTACGAGCAGTACTTC. It yields the protein CASSRTGGWYEQYF.

The genes are TRBV9 and TRBJ1-6; D is unclear. With 0 bases removed from V and 5 bases from J, the gap between germline ends came to 9 bases. Germline CDR1 reads SGDLS; CDR2 reads YYNGEE. The CDR3 spans 15 residues. The CDR3 loop reads CASSVETHNNSPLHF. CDR3 nucleotides: TGTGCCAGCAGCGTAGAGACACACAATAATTCACCCCTCCACTTT.

This clone was seen more than once but under ten times. The chain is built from TRBV5-1 and TRBJ1-1; TRBD1 agrees at 7 bases. Germline CDR1 is SGHRS and CDR2 is YFSETQ. CDR3 length: 15 residues. After removal of 6 bases from V and 1 base from J, the junction contained 9 bases not matched to a gene. CDR3 coding DNA: TGCGCCAGCAAAGAGAATGACAGGGAGAACACTGAAGCTTTCTTT. Translation: CASKENDRENTEAFF.

DNA for the CDR3: TGCGCCAGCAGCCTGAACATACGGGGAGCTAATGAAAAACTGTTTTTT. Protein sequence: CASSLNIRGANEKLFF. This rearrangement joins TRBV4-3 to TRBJ1-4, with D hard to call. CDR3 size: 16 residues. V was trimmed by 4 bases and J by 3 bases, leaving 15 bases between them. CDR1 is LGHNA and CDR2 is YSLEER in the germline V gene.

The J gene is TRBJ2-7, the V gene TRBV6-1; tentatively, D is TRBD1 (6 bases). The CDR3 runs to 18 residues. The germline V gene encodes CDR1 MNHNS and CDR2 SASEGT. V was trimmed by 3 bases and J by 6 bases, leaving 27 bases between them. The CDR3 sequence is CASSDPYHNFRGTIEQYF. CDR3 bases: TGTGCCAGCAGTGACCCTTACCACAACTTCAGGGGAACAATCGAGCAGTACTTC.

This clone has just a few counts. The rearrangement links TRBV7-3 to TRBJ1-1; no clear D gene. V shed 2 bases and J shed 1 base, with 8 bases lying between them. CDR3 length equals 14 residues. Germline-derived CDR1 and CDR2 are SGHTA and FQGTGA. DNA for the CDR3: TGTGCCAGCAGCTTATTGGGCCCGAACACTGAAGCTTTCTTT. Residues: CASSLLGPNTEAFF.

The CDR3 is CASSADRGEETQYF. The CDR3 bases are TGTGCCAGCAGTGCCGACAGGGGGGAAGAGACCCAGTACTTC. The rearrangement links TRBV2 to TRBJ2-5; TRBD1 aligns across 9 bases. The CDR3 has 14 amino acids. V lost 4 bases and J lost 3; bases outside the gene matches: 3. The germline CDR1 and CDR2 sequences are SNHLY and FYNNEI.

The chain carries TRBV14 and TRBJ1-1; D gene ambiguous. This CDR3 spans 14 amino acids. From germline, CDR1 is SGHDN and CDR2 FVKESK. The V end lost 1 base, the J end lost 5 bases, and 11 bases lay between the germline ends. Here the CDR3 reads CASSQGHSGTEAFF. The CDR3, as DNA: TGTGCCAGCAGCCAAGGACACTCTGGAACTGAAGCTTTCTTT. The full variable domain, rest sourced from reference TRBV14 and TRBJ1-1, is EAGVTQFPSHSVIEKGQTVTLRCDPISGHDNLYWYRRVMGKEIKFLLHFVKESKQDESGMPNNRFLAERTGGTYSTLKVQPAELEDSGVYFCASSQGHSGTEAFFGQGTRLTVV.

This chain connects TRBV20-1 to TRBJ1-6, with D perhaps TRBD1 (5 bases). CDR1 is DFQATT and CDR2 is SNEGSKA in the germline V gene (reference sequence). V was cut by 4 bases and J by 8 bases, with 18 bases left in between. There are 15 residues in the CDR3. CDR3 region: CSATDGTPWDSPLHF. CDR3 DNA: TGCAGTGCTACTGACGGGACTCCATGGGATTCACCCCTCCACTTT.

The J gene is TRBJ2-3, the V gene TRBV10-3, with TRBD2 identical over 7 bases. Germline loops: CDR1 ENHRY, CDR2 SYGVKD. Trimming removed 4 bases from V and 2 bases from J; junction bases left unmatched: 15. The CDR3 runs 18 residues. CDR3 coding DNA: TGTGCCATCAGTGGCTCCATGTCTGAGCGGGGATACACAGATACGCAGTATTTT. Its translation is CAISGSMSERGYTDTQYF.

The J gene is TRBJ2-1, the V gene TRBV19; 7 bases map to TRBD2. Losses at the gene ends were 5 bases for V and 0 bases for J; bases not matched to a gene: 16. The germline CDR1 and CDR2 sequences are LNHDA and SQIVND (reference sequence). This CDR3 region has 19 residues. The CDR3 DNA sequence: TGTGCCAGTAGTCCCCGACCGAGCGGGGCCATCCTCTCCTACAATGAGCAGTTCTTC. Amino acid sequence: CASSPRPSGAILSYNEQFF.

V and J are TRBV7-9 and TRBJ2-2; TRBD2 agrees at 8 bases. V lost 4 bases, J lost 2 bases, and 9 bases stayed unmatched. The CDR3 has 17 residues. The V gene's germline CDR1 is SEHNR and CDR2 FQNEAQ (reference sequence). The CDR3 is CASSSPWRGENTGELFF. For the CDR3, the DNA is TGTGCCAGCAGCTCCCCTTGGCGGGGGGAAAACACCGGGGAGCTGTTTTTT.

A single count supports this clone. This sequence joins TRBV24-1 and TRBJ1-5; TRBD1 is a possible D gene (5 bases). The CDR3 runs 13 residues. V was cut by 12 bases and J by 6 bases, with 17 bases left in between. The germline gives CDR1 KGHDR, CDR2 SFDVKD. The CDR3 sequence is CAAQEGQGQPQHF. The CDR3 coding sequence is TGTGCCGCCCAAGAAGGTCAGGGTCAGCCCCAGCATTTT.

The rearrangement links TRBV14 to TRBJ1-5; 8 bases map to TRBD1. The V gene end was trimmed by 1 base and the J gene end by 7 bases; junction bases not matched to a gene: 6. CDR1 and CDR2 (germline): SGHDN, FVKESK. The CDR3 consists of 15 residues. Here the CDR3 DNA reads TGTGCCAGCAGCCAAGGGACAGGGAGGGGACAGCCCCAGCATTTT. The encoded protein is CASSQGTGRGQPQHF.

This clone was detected once. This sequence joins TRBV5-1 and TRBJ1-5; the D gene is possibly TRBD1 (6 bases). CDR3 length: 14 amino acids. V was shortened by 1 base and J by 6 bases, with 11 bases between the two germline ends. Germline V gene sequence: CDR1 SGHRS, CDR2 YFSETQ. The CDR3 DNA follows: TGCGCCAGCAGCTTGCGGCAGGGGAGTCAGCCCCAGCATTTT. As protein: CASSLRQGSQPQHF.

CDR3 sequence (DNA): TGTGCCAGTAGTTCCTCCGGACAGGGTGGCTACACCTTC. This codes for CASSSSGQGGYTF. The rearrangement links TRBV19 to TRBJ1-2, with 8 bases identical to TRBD1. CDR3 length: 13 residues. Germline V CDR1 and CDR2: LNHDA, SQIVND (reference sequence). V was clipped by 5 bases and J by 7 bases; unmatched bases: 6.